The rows below give T cell receptor beta chains drawn from one sample of a study of long-term antiretroviral therapy in people with HIV. Using immunoSEQ multiplex PCR, the repertoire was profiled, and TCRdb retains in-frame clones only, with some absent. The sample includes fewer than 10,000 clones, about 83% of them seen just once. This material consisted of unsorted PBMCs, taken 0.3 years before starting antiretroviral therapy. These receptors were obtained from a man aged 25-40 years with HIV. CDR3s include the opening cysteine and the closing phenylalanine or tryptophan. A D gene is named only where the DNA matches it firmly. Size is stated for part of the rows, as once, few or many counts, or as a class when the clone is expanded.

J,size,V,D,CDR3,DNA
TRBJ2-1,.,TRBV21-1,.,CASSSRGAPPSYNEQFF,TGTGCCAGCAGCTCACGAGGGGCTCCCCCTTCCTACAATGAGCAGTTCTTC
TRBJ1-4,.,TRBV7-9,.,CASSLELNEKLFF,TGTGCCAGCAGCTTAGAGCTGAATGAAAAACTGTTTTTT
TRBJ2-7,.,TRBV28,.,CASSRQGTEQYF,TGTGCCAGCAGTCGTCAGGGTACCGAGCAGTACTTC
TRBJ2-2,.,TRBV2,.,CASRRRGNTGELFF,TGTGCCAGCAGGAGGAGGGGGAACACCGGGGAGCTGTTTTTT
TRBJ1-2,once,TRBV6-5,.,CASSKLRQVGGYTF,TGTGCCAGCAGTAAACTGAGACAGGTGGGTGGCTACACCTTC
TRBJ1-1,.,TRBV5-1,TRBD1,CASSTRQGWNTEAFF,TGCGCCAGCAGCACCCGACAGGGATGGAACACTGAAGCTTTCTTT
TRBJ2-7,.,TRBV18,.,CASSLNAGNNEQYF,TGTGCCAGCTCACTAAACGCGGGGAATAACGAGCAGTACTTC
TRBJ2-2,.,TRBV4-1,TRBD1,CASSPRGPNTGELFF,TGCGCCAGCAGCCCGAGGGGGCCGAACACCGGGGAGCTGTTTTTT
TRBJ2-7,few,TRBV4-2,TRBD2,CASSQNLAGGPYEQYF,TGTGCCAGCAGCCAAAATCTAGCGGGAGGGCCCTACGAGCAGTACTTC
TRBJ2-1,.,TRBV9,TRBD2,CASSYSGGIDEQFF,TGTGCCAGCAGCTATAGCGGGGGTATCGATGAGCAGTTCTTC
TRBJ2-7,.,TRBV27,TRBD1,CASRETGGFSYEQYF,TGTGCCAGCAGGGAGACAGGGGGCTTCTCCTACGAGCAGTACTTC
TRBJ2-7,.,TRBV5-1,.,CASSLGDSSLSDEQYF,TGCGCCAGCAGCTTGGGAGACAGTTCACTTTCTGACGAGCAGTACTTC
TRBJ1-1,.,TRBV10-3,.,CAISEMKRGLNTEAFF,TGTGCCATCAGTGAGATGAAAAGGGGCCTGAACACTGAAGCTTTCTTT
TRBJ2-7,.,TRBV6-5,TRBD1,CASSYRDRAFYEQYF,TGTGCCAGCAGTTACCGGGACAGGGCGTTCTACGAGCAGTACTTC
TRBJ1-2,once,TRBV28,TRBD1,CASRLGTGNYGYTF,TGTGCCAGCAGACTCGGGACAGGGAACTATGGCTACACCTTC
TRBJ1-6,.,TRBV2,.,CASSGQAYNSPLHF,TGTGCCAGCAGTGGACAGGCATATAATTCACCCCTCCACTTT
TRBJ2-7,.,TRBV6-6,TRBD2,CASTGLGAYEQYF,TGTGCCAGCACCGGACTAGGGGCCTACGAGCAGTACTTC
TRBJ2-7,.,TRBV6-5,.,CASRSNYGSYEQYF,TGTGCCAGCAGATCAAATTACGGGTCCTACGAGCAGTACTTC
TRBJ2-7,.,TRBV11-2,.,CASSSGLIRYF,TGTGCCAGCAGCTCAGGACTAATCCGGTACTTC
TRBJ1-2,.,TRBV28,.,CASSSSGTFHGYTF,TGTGCCAGCAGTAGTTCCGGGACATTCCATGGCTACACCTTC
TRBJ2-3,.,TRBV10-3,.,CAISEGLTWDTQYF,TGTGCCATCAGTGAGGGACTAACATGGGATACGCAGTATTTT
TRBJ1-1,.,TRBV6-1,.,CASSEGGRGFTEAFF,TGTGCCAGCAGTGAAGGGGGGCGCGGGTTCACTGAAGCTTTCTTT
TRBJ1-1,.,TRBV5-4,.,CASSFTGSRTEAFF,TGTGCCAGCAGCTTCACAGGGAGTCGAACTGAAGCTTTCTTT
TRBJ1-4,.,TRBV2,.,CASSDGRRGAREKLFF,TGTGCCAGCAGCGATGGAAGAAGGGGCGCTCGTGAAAAACTGTTTTTT
TRBJ2-1,.,TRBV27,.,CASSSTFPPYNEQFF,TGTGCCAGCTCATCTACTTTCCCTCCCTACAATGAGCAGTTCTTC
TRBJ2-3,.,TRBV12-5,TRBD2,CASGGPKGREITDTQYF,TGTGCTAGTGGTGGCCCGAAGGGGAGGGAGATCACAGATACGCAGTATTTT
TRBJ1-2,few,TRBV4-1,.,CASSRLTGRGGRGYTF,TGCGCCAGCAGCCGCCTCACAGGGCGAGGAGGAAGAGGCTACACCTTC
TRBJ2-1,once,TRBV19,.,CASSINFPVSYNEQFF,TGTGCCAGTAGTATAAACTTCCCCGTCTCCTACAATGAGCAGTTCTTC
TRBJ2-7,.,TRBV11-2,TRBD2,CASSKLAGDRYEQYF,TGTGCCAGCAGCAAACTAGCGGGAGACCGCTACGAGCAGTACTTC
TRBJ2-7,.,TRBV6-1,.,CASSVGEGSDEQYF,TGTGCCAGCAGTGTGGGTGAGGGGTCGGACGAGCAGTACTTC
TRBJ2-5,.,TRBV5-4,.,CASSLDPGGETQYF,TGTGCCAGCAGCTTGGACCCAGGGGGGGAGACCCAGTACTTC
TRBJ2-1,once,TRBV27,TRBD2,CASSSTLGVAGGVDNEQFF,TGTGCCAGCAGCTCCACCCTCGGGGTAGCGGGAGGGGTAGACAATGAGCAGTTCTTC
TRBJ2-2,.,TRBV6-6,TRBD1,CASSLDRVDTGELFF,TGTGCCAGCAGCCTGGACAGGGTGGACACCGGGGAGCTGTTTTTT
TRBJ1-6,.,TRBV28,.,CASNLPDRSNSPLHF,TGTGCCAGCAACCTCCCGGACAGATCGAATTCACCCCTCCACTTT
TRBJ2-6,.,TRBV28,TRBD1,CASSLGTGYTGANVLTF,TGTGCCAGCAGTTTGGGGACAGGGTACACTGGGGCCAACGTCCTGACTTTC
TRBJ1-1,once,TRBV6-5,.,CASSYSSGDTEAFF,TGTGCCAGCAGTTACTCGAGTGGGGACACTGAAGCTTTCTTT
TRBJ2-2,.,TRBV28,TRBD2,CASSYPPAGGLDTGELFF,TGTGCCAGCAGCTATCCCCCCGCGGGGGGCTTGGACACCGGGGAGCTGTTTTTT
TRBJ2-2,.,TRBV19,TRBD2,CASSIMGGGTGELFF,TGTGCCAGTAGTATTATGGGGGGGGGAACCGGGGAGCTGTTTTTT
TRBJ2-3,once,TRBV19,.,CASRSYLARGTDTQYF,TGTGCCAGTAGAAGTTATCTAGCGCGGGGCACAGATACGCAGTATTTT
TRBJ1-2,.,TRBV6-5,.,CASSSRGGSGYTF,TGTGCCAGCAGTTCCCGGGGGGGGAGTGGCTACACCTTC
TRBJ2-7,.,TRBV27,TRBD1,CASSNPGQGYYEQYF,TGTGCCAGCAGTAACCCGGGACAGGGGTACTACGAGCAGTACTTC
TRBJ2-7,.,TRBV29-1,.,CSVGGGGNYEQYF,TGCAGCGTTGGGGGAGGGGGCAACTACGAGCAGTACTTC
TRBJ1-5,.,TRBV28,.,CASSLNPPVGQPQHF,TGTGCCAGCAGTCTAAACCCCCCCGTAGGTCAGCCCCAGCATTTT
TRBJ2-2,once,TRBV4-3,TRBD1,CASSRYIRGQGTGELFF,TGCGCCAGCAGCCGATACATCAGGGGGCAAGGGACCGGGGAGCTGTTTTTT
TRBJ1-3,.,TRBV5-5,TRBD1,CASSLEFRGSGNTIYF,TGTGCCAGCAGCTTGGAGTTCAGGGGGTCCGGAAACACCATATATTTT
TRBJ2-7,.,TRBV7-2,TRBD1,CASSSRDSYEQYF,TGTGCCAGCAGCTCCCGGGACAGCTACGAGCAGTACTTC
TRBJ1-1,.,TRBV28,.,CASTLNTEAFF,TGTGCCAGCACCCTGAACACTGAAGCTTTCTTT
TRBJ1-2,.,TRBV15,TRBD1,CATSRGGGQSPYGYTF,TGTGCCACCAGCAGAGGAGGGGGACAGAGCCCCTATGGCTACACCTTC
TRBJ2-7,.,TRBV10-2,.,CASSAGGHEQYF,TGCGCCAGCAGTGCGGGGGGCCACGAGCAGTACTTC
TRBJ2-7,.,TRBV14,TRBD1,CASSRDRGTNEQYF,TGTGCCAGCAGCCGGGACAGGGGGACTAACGAGCAGTACTTC
TRBJ2-7,.,TRBV19,.,CASSALAWGEQYF,TGTGCCAGTAGCGCTCTAGCTTGGGGAGAGCAGTACTTC
TRBJ2-1,.,TRBV29-1,.,CSVEMAGPNEQFF,TGCAGCGTTGAAATGGCCGGCCCCAATGAGCAGTTCTTC
TRBJ2-7,.,TRBV5-8,.,CASSSALTGTAVYEQYF,TGTGCCAGCAGCTCTGCCTTGACCGGGACTGCCGTTTACGAGCAGTACTTC
TRBJ2-7,few,TRBV27,.,CASSKQVSYEQYF,TGTGCCAGCAGTAAACAGGTCTCCTACGAGCAGTACTTC
TRBJ2-1,.,TRBV10-2,.,CASSESKTLASFSSSYNEQFF,TGCGCCAGCAGTGAGTCGAAGACTTTAGCTTCCTTTTCCTCCTCCTACAATGAGCAGTTCTTC
TRBJ2-3,.,TRBV9,.,CASSVTGAGLFPTDTQYF,TGTGCCAGCAGCGTAACCGGCGCAGGCCTTTTCCCCACAGATACGCAGTATTTT
TRBJ2-1,.,TRBV7-2,TRBD2,CASSLESSGKQFF,TGTGCCAGCAGCTTAGAATCCAGCGGGAAGCAGTTCTTC
TRBJ2-5,.,TRBV2,.,CASSDVGGLGTQYF,TGTGCCAGCAGTGACGTGGGGGGCCTGGGGACCCAGTACTTC